These 11 T cell receptor beta chains were sequenced from one sample in a study of blood T cell repertoires in COVID-19. Profiling relied on immunoSEQ multiplex PCR, and the TCRdb table lists in-frame clones only, not all of them. This sample yields hundreds of thousands of clones, of which around 80% are seen a single time; less than 20% belongs to the top ten. Specimen: peripheral blood. These receptors were collected from a woman older than 75 with active or convalescent COVID-19.

The V call is TRBV19, the J call TRBJ2-5; TRBD2 is a possible D gene (6 bases). Germline values: CDR1 LNHDA, CDR2 SQIVND (reference sequence). The V and J ends lost 6 bases and 4 bases respectively, with 21 bases between them. This CDR3 has 16 amino acids. The CDR3: CASRSPGGPGGETQYF. The DNA for the CDR3 is TGTGCCAGTAGATCTCCTGGAGGGCCGGGTGGAGAGACCCAGTACTTC. Based on the CDR3 plus reference TRBV19 and TRBJ2-5, the full variable domain is DGGITQSPKYLFRKEGQNVTLSCEQNLNHDAMYWYRQDPGQGLRLIYYSQIVNDFQKGDIAEGYSVSREKKESFPLTVTSAQKNPTAFYLCASRSPGGPGGETQYFGPGTRLLVL.

This clone was found once. J is TRBJ2-5 and V is TRBV14; D is perhaps TRBD2 (6 bases). The CDR3 sequence is 13 residues long. The V gene lost 4 bases and the J gene lost 7 bases, with 13 bases spanning the gap. Germline values: CDR1 SGHDN, CDR2 FVKESK. CDR3 residues: CASSPGTYATQYF. The CDR3 nucleotides read TGTGCCAGCAGCCCGGGGACTTACGCGACCCAGTACTTC.

The rearrangement links TRBV24-1 to TRBJ1-2; 8 bases are a match to TRBD1. CDR1 and CDR2 from the germline V gene are KGHDR and SFDVKD. The length of the CDR3 is 12 residues. V was pared by 7 bases and J by 4 bases, with 1 base of the junction left unmatched. For the CDR3, the DNA is TGTGCCACCAGCGACAGGGGCTATGGCTACACCTTC. Encoded protein: CATSDRGYGYTF.

This clone has a handful of counts. V usage is TRBV5-4 and J usage is TRBJ1-5; D remains ambiguous. Germline values: CDR1 SGHNT, CDR2 YYREEE (reference sequence). The CDR3 is made up of 15 amino acids. V gave up 4 bases and J gave up 4 bases, with 15 bases separating them. For the CDR3, the DNA is TGTGCCAGCAGCCCAGATCCGCGGAGTAATCAGCCCCAGCATTTT. It codes for CASSPDPRSNQPQHF.

Here the CDR3 DNA reads TGTGCCAGCAGCCAAGGGGGGGGTAAGGGCAATCAGCCCCAGCATTTT. It translates to CASSQGGGKGNQPQHF. The chain links TRBV3-1 (or the pseudogene TRBV3-2) to TRBJ1-5, with TRBD1 as a possible D gene (5 bases). CDR1 LGHDT and CDR2 YNNKEL come from the germline V gene (reference sequence). Trimming removed 1 base at V and 2 bases at J, with 12 bases between. This CDR3 comprises 16 residues.

This clone turned up a few times. V is TRBV12-3 or TRBV12-4 and J is TRBJ1-1, with D unresolved. This CDR3 has 13 amino acids. The V gene lost 6 bases and the J gene lost 1 base, with 9 bases spanning the gap. The CDR3 sequence is CASSLGENTEAFF. CDR3 bases: TGTGCCAGCAGCCTGGGAGAGAACACTGAAGCTTTCTTT.

This sequence joins TRBV6-2 or TRBV6-3 and TRBJ2-5; 8 bases are shared with TRBD1. Looked up from germline, CDR1 is MNHEY and CDR2 is SVGEGT. The trim removed 5 bases at V and 4 bases at J, leaving 6 bases unmatched. The CDR3 has 14 residues. DNA of the CDR3: TGTGCCAGCAGTCTATGGACAGGGCTAGAGACCCAGTACTTC. As protein: CASSLWTGLETQYF.

The chain employs TRBV2 and TRBJ1-3; D gene uncertain. Germline lookup yields CDR1 SNHLY and CDR2 FYNNEI. V dropped 4 bases and J dropped 11 bases, with 6 bases sitting between them. This CDR3 region has 10 residues. In DNA form, the CDR3 reads TGTGCCAGCAGTGGTCGTTCCATATATTTT. This encodes CASSGRSIYF. Combining the CDR3 with reference TRBV2 and TRBJ1-3 gives the whole variable domain EPEVTQTPSHQVTQMGQEVILRCVPISNHLYFYWYRQILGQKVEFLVSFYNNEISEKSEIFDDQFSVERPDGSNFTLKIRSTKLEDSAMYFCASSGRSIYFGEGSWLTVV.

V usage is TRBV7-2 and J usage is TRBJ2-1, with TRBD2 as a possible D gene (5 bases). From germline, CDR1 is SGHTA and CDR2 FQGNSA. V was shortened by 4 bases and J by 5 bases, with 12 bases between the two germline ends. CDR3 length: 14 amino acids. Written as DNA, the CDR3 is TGTGCCAGCAGCTCCCCACGGGGTAACAATGAGCAGTTCTTC. Its translation: CASSSPRGNNEQFF.

This chain links TRBV28 with TRBJ1-5; TRBD1 aligns across 9 bases. V lost 6 bases, J lost 6 bases, and 9 bases stayed unmatched. The CDR3 length is 15 residues. The germline gives CDR1 MDHEN, CDR2 SYDVKM. CDR3 sequence: CASRSRDRVIQPQHF. DNA of the CDR3: TGTGCCAGCAGATCCCGGGACAGGGTCATTCAGCCCCAGCATTTT.

V gene TRBV18 combines with J gene TRBJ1-6, with D unresolved. V gave up 3 bases and J gave up 8 bases, with 14 bases separating them. The CDR3 covers 15 residues. Germline V gives CDR1 KGHSH, CDR2 LQKENI. DNA of the CDR3: TGTGCCAGCTCACCGGTTCGGCTACGGGATTCACCCCTCCACTTT. It codes for CASSPVRLRDSPLHF.